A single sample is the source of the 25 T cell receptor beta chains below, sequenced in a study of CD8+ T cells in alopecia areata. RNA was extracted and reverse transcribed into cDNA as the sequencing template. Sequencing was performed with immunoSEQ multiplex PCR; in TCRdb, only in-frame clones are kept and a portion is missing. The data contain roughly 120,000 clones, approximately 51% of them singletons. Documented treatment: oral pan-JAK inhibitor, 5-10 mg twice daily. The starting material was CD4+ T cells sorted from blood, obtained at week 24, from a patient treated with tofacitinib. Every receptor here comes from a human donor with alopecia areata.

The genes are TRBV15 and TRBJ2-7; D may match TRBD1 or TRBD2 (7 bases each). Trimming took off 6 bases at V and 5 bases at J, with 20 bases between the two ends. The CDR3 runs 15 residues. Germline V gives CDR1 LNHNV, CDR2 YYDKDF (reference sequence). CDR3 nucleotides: TGTGCCACCAGATATAGGTGGCAGGGGGGGAACGAGCAGTACTTC. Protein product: CATRYRWQGGNEQYF.

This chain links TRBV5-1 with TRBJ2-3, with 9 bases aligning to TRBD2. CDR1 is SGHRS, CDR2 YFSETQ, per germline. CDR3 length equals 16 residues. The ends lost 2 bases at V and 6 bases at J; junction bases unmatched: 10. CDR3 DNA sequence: TGCGCCAGCAGCTTCCCTAGCGGGGCCTCCAGTGATACGCAGTATTTT. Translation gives CASSFPSGASSDTQYF.

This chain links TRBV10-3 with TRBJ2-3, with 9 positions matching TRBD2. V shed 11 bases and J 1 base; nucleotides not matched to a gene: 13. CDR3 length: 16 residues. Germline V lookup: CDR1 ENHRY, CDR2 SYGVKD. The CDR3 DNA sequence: TGTGCCGCCTCTAGCGGGGCTGGTGCGGGCACAGATACGCAGTATTTT. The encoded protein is CAASSGAGAGTDTQYF.

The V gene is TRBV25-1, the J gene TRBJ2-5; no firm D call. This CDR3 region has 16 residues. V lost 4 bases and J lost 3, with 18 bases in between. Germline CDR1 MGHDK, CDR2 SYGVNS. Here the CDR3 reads CASSGVGSATKETQYF. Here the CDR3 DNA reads TGTGCCAGCAGTGGAGTAGGTTCGGCAACTAAAGAGACCCAGTACTTC.

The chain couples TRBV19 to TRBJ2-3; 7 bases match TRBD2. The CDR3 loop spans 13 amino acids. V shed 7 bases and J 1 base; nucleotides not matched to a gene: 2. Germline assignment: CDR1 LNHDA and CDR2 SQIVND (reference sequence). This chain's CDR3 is CASTAGGTDTQYF. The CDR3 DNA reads TGTGCCAGTACGGCGGGGGGCACAGATACGCAGTATTTT.

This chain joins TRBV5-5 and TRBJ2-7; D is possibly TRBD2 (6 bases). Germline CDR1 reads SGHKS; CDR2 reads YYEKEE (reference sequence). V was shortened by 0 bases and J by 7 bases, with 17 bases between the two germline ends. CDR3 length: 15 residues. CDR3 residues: CASSLDAGPAREQYF. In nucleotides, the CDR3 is TGTGCCAGCAGCTTGGACGCGGGGCCAGCACGGGAGCAGTACTTC.

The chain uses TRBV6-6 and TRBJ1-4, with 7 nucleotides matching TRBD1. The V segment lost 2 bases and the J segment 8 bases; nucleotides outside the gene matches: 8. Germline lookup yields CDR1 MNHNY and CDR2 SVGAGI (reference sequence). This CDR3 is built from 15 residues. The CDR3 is CASSYRKGGREKLFF. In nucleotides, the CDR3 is TGTGCCAGCAGTTACCGTAAAGGGGGCAGGGAAAAACTGTTTTTT.

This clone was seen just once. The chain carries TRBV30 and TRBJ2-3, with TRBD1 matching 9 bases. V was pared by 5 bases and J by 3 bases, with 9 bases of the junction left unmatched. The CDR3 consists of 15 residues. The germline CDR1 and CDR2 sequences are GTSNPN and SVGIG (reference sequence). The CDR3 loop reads CAWAVQGARTDTQYF. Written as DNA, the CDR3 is TGTGCCTGGGCAGTACAGGGGGCAAGGACAGATACGCAGTATTTT.

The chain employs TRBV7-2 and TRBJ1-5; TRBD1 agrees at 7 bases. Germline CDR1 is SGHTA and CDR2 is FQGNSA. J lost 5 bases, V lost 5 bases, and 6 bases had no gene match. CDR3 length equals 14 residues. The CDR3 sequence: CASSRDRSYQPQHF. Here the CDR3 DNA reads TGTGCCAGCAGCCGGGACAGATCCTATCAGCCCCAGCATTTT.

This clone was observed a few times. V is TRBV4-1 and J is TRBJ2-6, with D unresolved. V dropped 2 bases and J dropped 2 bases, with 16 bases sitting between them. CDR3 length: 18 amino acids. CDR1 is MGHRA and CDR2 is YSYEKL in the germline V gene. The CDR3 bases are TGCGCCAGCAGCCAAACCCCAAGCTCCCCAGCTGGGGCCAACGTCCTGACTTTC. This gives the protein CASSQTPSSPAGANVLTF.

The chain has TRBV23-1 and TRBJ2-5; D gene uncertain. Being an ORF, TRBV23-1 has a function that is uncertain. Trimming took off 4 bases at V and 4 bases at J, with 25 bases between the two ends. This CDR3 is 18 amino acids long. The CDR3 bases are TGCGCCAGCAGTCCCCGAACCTCCCAGCGCTCCTGGGGAGAGACCCAGTACTTC. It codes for CASSPRTSQRSWGETQYF.

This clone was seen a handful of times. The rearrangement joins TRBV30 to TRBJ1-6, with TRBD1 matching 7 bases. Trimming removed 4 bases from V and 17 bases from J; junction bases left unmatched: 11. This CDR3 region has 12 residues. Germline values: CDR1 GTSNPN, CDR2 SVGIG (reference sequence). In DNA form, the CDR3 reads TGTGCCTGGACCCCCGGGGGACAGCGTATCCACTTT. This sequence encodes CAWTPGGQRIHF. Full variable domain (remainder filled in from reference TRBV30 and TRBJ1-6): SQTIHQWPATLVQPVGSPLSLECTVEGTSNPNLYWYRQAAGRGLQLLFYSVGIGQISSEVPQNLSASRPQDRQFILSSKKLLLSDSGFYLCAWTPGGQRIHFGNGTRLTVT.

The CDR3 loop is CASSPTGSTRYNEQFF. Here the CDR3 DNA reads TGCGCCAGCAGCCCGACAGGTTCCACACGATACAATGAGCAGTTCTTC. The genes are TRBV10-1 and TRBJ2-1; perhaps TRBD1 as D (6 bases). Germline V CDR1 and CDR2: WNHNN, SYGVQD (reference sequence). This CDR3 contains 16 residues. The V end was cut by 6 bases, the J end by 4 bases, with 19 bases between.

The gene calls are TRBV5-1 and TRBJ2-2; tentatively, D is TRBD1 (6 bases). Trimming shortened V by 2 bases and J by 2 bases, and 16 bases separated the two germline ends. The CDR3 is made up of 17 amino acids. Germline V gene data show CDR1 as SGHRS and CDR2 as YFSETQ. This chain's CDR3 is CASSLSQGQVNTGELFF. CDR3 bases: TGCGCCAGCAGCTTAAGTCAGGGACAAGTTAACACCGGGGAGCTGTTTTTT.

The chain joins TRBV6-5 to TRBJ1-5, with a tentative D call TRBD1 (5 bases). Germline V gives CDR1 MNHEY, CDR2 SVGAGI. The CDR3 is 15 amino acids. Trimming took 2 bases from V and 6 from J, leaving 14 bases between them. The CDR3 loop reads CASSYDSTGAQPQHF. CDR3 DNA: TGTGCCAGCAGTTACGACAGTACGGGTGCTCAGCCCCAGCATTTT.

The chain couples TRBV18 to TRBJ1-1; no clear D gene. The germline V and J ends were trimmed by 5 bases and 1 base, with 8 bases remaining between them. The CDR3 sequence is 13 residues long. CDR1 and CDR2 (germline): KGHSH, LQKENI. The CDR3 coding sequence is TGTGCCAGCTCAACCGATGAGAACACTGAAGCTTTCTTT. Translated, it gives CASSTDENTEAFF.

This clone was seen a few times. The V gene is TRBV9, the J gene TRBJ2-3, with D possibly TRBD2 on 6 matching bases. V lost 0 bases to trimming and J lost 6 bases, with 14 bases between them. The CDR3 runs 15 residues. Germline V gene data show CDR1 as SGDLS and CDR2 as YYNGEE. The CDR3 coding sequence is TGTGCCAGCAGCGTAGTCGATAGCGGCTCTGATACGCAGTATTTT. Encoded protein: CASSVVDSGSDTQYF.

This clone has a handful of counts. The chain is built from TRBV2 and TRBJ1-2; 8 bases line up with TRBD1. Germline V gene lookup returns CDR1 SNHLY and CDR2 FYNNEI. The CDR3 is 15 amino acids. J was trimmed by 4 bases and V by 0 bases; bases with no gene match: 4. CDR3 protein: CASSEASQGGYGYTF. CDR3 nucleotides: TGTGCCAGCAGTGAAGCGTCACAGGGGGGCTATGGCTACACCTTC.

CDR3 bases: TGTGCCAGCAGCTTAAATTCCGGGGCGGGGGATACGCAGTATTTT. It codes for CASSLNSGAGDTQYF. The rearrangement links TRBV7-3 to TRBJ2-3, with D perhaps TRBD2 (6 bases). This CDR3 region has 15 residues. Trimming stripped 1 base from V and 6 bases from J, with 14 bases between. Germline lookup yields CDR1 SGHTA and CDR2 FQGTGA.

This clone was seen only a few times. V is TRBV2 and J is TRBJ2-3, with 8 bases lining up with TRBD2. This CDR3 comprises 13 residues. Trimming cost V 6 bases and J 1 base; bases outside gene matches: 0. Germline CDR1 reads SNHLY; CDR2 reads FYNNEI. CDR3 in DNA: TGTGCCAGCAGACTAGCGGGCACAGATACGCAGTATTTT. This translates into CASRLAGTDTQYF. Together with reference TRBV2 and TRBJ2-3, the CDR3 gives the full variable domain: EPEVTQTPSHQVTQMGQEVILRCVPISNHLYFYWYRQILGQKVEFLVSFYNNEISEKSEIFDDQFSVERPDGSNFTLKIRSTKLEDSAMYFCASRLAGTDTQYFGPGTRLTVL.

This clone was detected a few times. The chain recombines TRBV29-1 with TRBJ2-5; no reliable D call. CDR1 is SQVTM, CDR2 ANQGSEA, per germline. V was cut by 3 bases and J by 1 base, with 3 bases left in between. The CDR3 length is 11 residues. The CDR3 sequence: CSVEPQETQYF. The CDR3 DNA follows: TGCAGCGTTGAGCCCCAAGAGACCCAGTACTTC.

CDR3 bases: TGTGCCAGCGGGTACCGGGGGCCAGCAGATACGCAGTATTTT. This encodes CASGYRGPADTQYF. The chain carries TRBV11-2 and TRBJ2-3; the D gene could be TRBD1 or TRBD2 (6 bases each). Germline loops: CDR1 SGHAT, CDR2 FQNNGV. The V and J ends lost 8 bases and 4 bases respectively, with 16 bases between them. The CDR3 spans 14 residues.

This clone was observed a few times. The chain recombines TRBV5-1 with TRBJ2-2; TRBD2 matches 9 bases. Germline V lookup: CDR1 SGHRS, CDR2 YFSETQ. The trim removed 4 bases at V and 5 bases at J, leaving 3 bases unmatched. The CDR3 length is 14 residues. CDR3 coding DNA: TGCGCCAGCAGCGTTAGCGGGGGAACCGGGGAGCTGTTTTTT. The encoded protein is CASSVSGGTGELFF.

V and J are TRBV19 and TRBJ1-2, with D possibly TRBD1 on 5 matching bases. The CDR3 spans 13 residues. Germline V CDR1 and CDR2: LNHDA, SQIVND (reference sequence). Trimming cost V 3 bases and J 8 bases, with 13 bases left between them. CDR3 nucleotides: TGTGCCAGTAGTATGGGCAGGGCAAAGGGCTACACCTTC. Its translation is CASSMGRAKGYTF.

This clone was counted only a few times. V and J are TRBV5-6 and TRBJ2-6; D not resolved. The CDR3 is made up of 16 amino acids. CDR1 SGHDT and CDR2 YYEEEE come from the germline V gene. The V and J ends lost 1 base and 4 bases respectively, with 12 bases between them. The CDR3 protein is CASSLNSPGGANVLTF. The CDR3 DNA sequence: TGTGCCAGCAGCTTGAACAGCCCTGGGGGGGCCAACGTCCTGACTTTC. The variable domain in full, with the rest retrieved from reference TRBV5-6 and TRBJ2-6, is DAGVTQSPTHLIKTRGQQVTLRCSPKSGHDTVSWYQQALGQGPQFIFQYYEEEERQRGNFPDRFSGHQFPNYSSELNVNALLLGDSALYLCASSLNSPGGANVLTFGAGSRLTVL.